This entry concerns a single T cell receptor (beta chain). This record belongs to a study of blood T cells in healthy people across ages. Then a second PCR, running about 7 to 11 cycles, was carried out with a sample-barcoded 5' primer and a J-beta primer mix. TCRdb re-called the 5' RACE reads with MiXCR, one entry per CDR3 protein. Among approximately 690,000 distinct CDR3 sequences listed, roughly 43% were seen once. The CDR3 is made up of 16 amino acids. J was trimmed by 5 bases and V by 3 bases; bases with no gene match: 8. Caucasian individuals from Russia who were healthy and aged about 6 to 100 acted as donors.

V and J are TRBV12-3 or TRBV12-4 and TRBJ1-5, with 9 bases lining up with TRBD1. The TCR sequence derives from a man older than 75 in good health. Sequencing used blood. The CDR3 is CASSFQTGGGDQPQHF. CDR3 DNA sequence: TGTGCCAGCAGTTTCCAGACAGGGGGGGGAGATCAGCCCCAGCATTTT.